Listed below are T cell receptor beta chains from one sample, sequenced in a study of early T cells in non-severe SARS-CoV-2 infection. TCRdb used MiXCR to reprocess the 5' RACE reads, holding one entry per CDR3 protein. This sample has 70,000 to 95,000 distinct CDR3 sequences, with approximately 16% found just once. The source material was whole blood. Every receptor here comes from an adult who was a healthcare worker with PCR-confirmed SARS-CoV-2 infection or an uninfected control (not recorded which). Each CDR3 is given with its conserved first and last residue. A D gene is named only where the DNA matches it firmly. Expanded clones are given a class, and other clones once, few, many or no size at all.

V	size	length	J	D	DNA	CDR3
TRBV30	few	14	TRBJ2-7	-	TGTGCCTGGAGTGTAGGGCAGCCGCGGAACGAGCAGTACTTC	CAWSVGQPRNEQYF
TRBV12-3/TRBV12-4	few	14	TRBJ2-1	TRBD2	TGTGCCAGCAGGCAGCGGGAGGGGAACAATGAGCAGTTCTTC	CASRQREGNNEQFF
TRBV12-3/TRBV12-4	many	16	TRBJ2-2	TRBD2	TGTGCCAGCAGTTTCGGGCTAGCGGGAGACACCGGGGAGCTGTTTTTT	CASSFGLAGDTGELFF
TRBV10-1	few	14	TRBJ2-7	-	TGCGCCAGCAGTGAGGGGGAAGGGGCCTACGAGCAGTACTTC	CASSEGEGAYEQYF
TRBV6-2/TRBV6-3	few	11	TRBJ1-2	-	TGTGCCAGCACTGGACATTTTGGCTACACCTTC	CASTGHFGYTF
TRBV20-1	few	16	TRBJ2-5	TRBD1	TGCAGTGCTAAACCACAAACAGGGGGCTTGCGGGAGACCCAGTACTTC	CSAKPQTGGLRETQYF
TRBV6-1	few	16	TRBJ2-7	-	TGTGCCAGCACTCCTCAAGAGGGGAGAATTCCCTACGAGCAGTACTTC	CASTPQEGRIPYEQYF
TRBV11-3	-	14	TRBJ2-3	-	TGTGCCAGCAGCCAAAACTACAACCAGGATACGCAGTATTTT	CASSQNYNQDTQYF
TRBV7-2	many	15	TRBJ2-3	TRBD2	TGTGCCAGCAGCATTAGCGGGGTAAACACAGATACGCAGTATTTT	CASSISGVNTDTQYF
TRBV11-2	-	15	TRBJ1-5	-	TGTGCCAGCAGCTTAGGGGACGGCCCCAATCAGCCCCAGCATTTT	CASSLGDGPNQPQHF
TRBV2	few	15	TRBJ1-5	TRBD1	TGTGCCAGCTCCAAACAGGGGGCTTGGAATCAGCCCCAGCATTTT	CASSKQGAWNQPQHF
TRBV4-1	-	15	TRBJ2-7	-	TGCGCCAGCAGCCAAGGGCGGGGCGGAATCTACGAGCAGTACTTC	CASSQGRGGIYEQYF
TRBV10-2	-	16	TRBJ2-5	TRBD1	TGCGCCAGCAGTGACCGGGGGACAGGGCGACAAGAGACCCAGTACTTC	CASSDRGTGRQETQYF
TRBV7-9	few	15	TRBJ1-1	-	TGTGCCAGCTGGAAGAGCGGAAATTTTGGCACTGAAGCTTTCTTT	CASWKSGNFGTEAFF
TRBV10-3	few	15	TRBJ2-1	TRBD2	TGTGCCATCAGCCAACTAGCGGGAGGGCCGGATGAGCAGTTCTTC	CAISQLAGGPDEQFF
TRBV5-4	-	13	TRBJ2-3	TRBD2	TGTGCCGAGGGCGGGAGGGCCGGAGATACGCAGTATTTT	CAEGGRAGDTQYF
TRBV27	-	15	TRBJ1-6	-	TGTGCCAGCAGTTTATCTCTCTCTGGAAATTCACCCCTCCACTTT	CASSLSLSGNSPLHF
TRBV29-1	-	10	TRBJ2-7	-	TGCAGCGTGAGCAACCACGAGCAGTACTTC	CSVSNHEQYF
TRBV20-1	many	13	TRBJ1-3	-	TGCAGTGCTAGACAGGGTTCGGGAAACACCATATATTTT	CSARQGSGNTIYF
TRBV9	-	16	TRBJ1-3	TRBD1	TGTGCCAGCAGCCTGGGACAGGGAAGTACTGGAAACACCATATATTTT	CASSLGQGSTGNTIYF
TRBV15	-	16	TRBJ2-1	TRBD1	TGTGCCACCAGGTCGCATGGGACAGGGGATCGAAAGGGGCAGTTCTTC	CATRSHGTGDRKGQFF
TRBV5-1	few	15	TRBJ2-7	-	TGCGCCAGCAGCTCGACCGGGACACTAAGCCACGAGCAGTACTTC	CASSSTGTLSHEQYF
TRBV25-1	few	15	TRBJ1-4	-	TGTGCCAGCAGTGACGGGGGACGGGCAGTTGAAAAACTGTTTTTT	CASSDGGRAVEKLFF
TRBV20-1	few	16	TRBJ1-2	-	TGCAGTGCTAGAGATCTGTTAACTTCGGGAGGGTATGGCTACACCTTC	CSARDLLTSGGYGYTF
TRBV12-3/TRBV12-4	-	14	TRBJ1-6	-	TGTCCCAGCAGTTTTGGCCGGAGAGATTCACCCCTCCACTTT	CPSSFGRRDSPLHF
TRBV6-1	-	14	TRBJ2-3	-	TGTGCCAGCAGTGTCCGGGGCGACACAGATACGCAGTATTTT	CASSVRGDTDTQYF
TRBV30	-	11	TRBJ2-7	-	TGTGCCTGGAGTGGGAGGGACGAGCAGTACTTC	CAWSGRDEQYF
TRBV18	many	15	TRBJ2-7	-	TGTGCCAGCTCACCCGCGGGACTGATCTCCTACGAGCAGTACTTC	CASSPAGLISYEQYF
TRBV12-3/TRBV12-4	few	14	TRBJ2-7	TRBD2	TGTGCCAGCGGCGGGACTAGCGGTCTATACGAGCAGTACTTC	CASGGTSGLYEQYF
TRBV29-1	few	14	TRBJ2-5	-	TGCAGCGTCGCTGTCGGCACAGGGCAAGAGACCCAGTACTTC	CSVAVGTGQETQYF
TRBV9	few	13	TRBJ2-7	-	TGTGCCAGCAGCGTAGGGTATGCGAGAGAGCAGTACTTC	CASSVGYAREQYF
TRBV28	-	13	TRBJ1-2	-	TGTGCCAGCACCCCCGGGGGGCGCAGTGGCTACACCTTC	CASTPGGRSGYTF
TRBV30	many	14	TRBJ2-2	-	TGTGCCTGGAGTGTCGTGGGATTCCGCGGGGAGCTGTTTTTT	CAWSVVGFRGELFF
TRBV28	-	16	TRBJ1-3	-	TGTGCCAGCAGCCAAAGAGGTGGGGTCTCTGGAAACACCATATATTTT	CASSQRGGVSGNTIYF
TRBV30	few	15	TRBJ2-2	-	TGTGCCTGGAGTGTAACCTCTCTAGGGACCGGGGAGCTGTTTTTT	CAWSVTSLGTGELFF
TRBV24-1	-	16	TRBJ1-1	-	TGTGCCACCAGTGGCCTGTTGGGACCCTTGAACACTGAAGCTTTCTTT	CATSGLLGPLNTEAFF
TRBV21-1	few	18	TRBJ1-5	-	TGTGCCAGCAGCAGAGGCCTAAACAGACAGATTAGCAATCAGCCCCAGCATTTT	CASSRGLNRQISNQPQHF
TRBV2	-	15	TRBJ1-1	TRBD1	TGTGCCAGCAGTTACGAGACAGGGGGCGGCACTGAAGCTTTCTTT	CASSYETGGGTEAFF
TRBV12-3/TRBV12-4	many	12	TRBJ2-5	-	TGTGCCAGCAGTCCCTCCCAGGGGTACCAGTACTTC	CASSPSQGYQYF
TRBV7-9	few	15	TRBJ2-2	-	TGTGCCAGCAGCTTAGCTACTAGCAACGTCGGGGAGCTGTTTTTT	CASSLATSNVGELFF
TRBV4-1	few	17	TRBJ2-1	-	TGCGCCAGCAGCCAAGTGGGAGAGGGAAGGTCCTACAATGAGCAGTTCTTC	CASSQVGEGRSYNEQFF
TRBV7-2	many	13	TRBJ1-6	TRBD1	TGTGCCAGCAGCTTAGCGCCCAACAGGGGTCTCCACTTT	CASSLAPNRGLHF
TRBV12-3/TRBV12-4	-	14	TRBJ1-1	-	TGTGCCAGCAGTTTAGGGTCAGGGGAACGGAGGGCTTTCTTT	CASSLGSGERRAFF
TRBV10-3	-	12	TRBJ1-5	-	TGTGCCATAGGAAGGAGCAATCAGCCCCAGCATTTT	CAIGRSNQPQHF
TRBV6-2/TRBV6-3	few	14	TRBJ2-5	-	TGTGCCAGCACCTCAACCGGGAGCAAAGAGACCCAGTACTTC	CASTSTGSKETQYF
TRBV6-1	-	14	TRBJ1-1	-	TGTGCCAGCAGTGAACTACATGCGAACACTGAAGCTTTCTTT	CASSELHANTEAFF
TRBV5-4	-	17	TRBJ2-3	-	TGTGCCAGCAGTCGCACTTTACCTGGGGGCGGTACAGATACGCAGTATTTT	CASSRTLPGGGTDTQYF